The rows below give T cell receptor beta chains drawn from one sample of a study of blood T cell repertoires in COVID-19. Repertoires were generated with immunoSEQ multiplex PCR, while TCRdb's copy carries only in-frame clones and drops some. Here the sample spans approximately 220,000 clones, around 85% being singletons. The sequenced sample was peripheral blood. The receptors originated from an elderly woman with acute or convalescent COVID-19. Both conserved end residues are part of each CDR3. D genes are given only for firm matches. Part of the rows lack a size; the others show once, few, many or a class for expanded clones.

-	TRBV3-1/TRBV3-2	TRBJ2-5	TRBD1	CASIPRDRGRETQYF	TGTGCCAGCATCCCGAGGGACAGGGGACGGGAGACCCAGTACTTC
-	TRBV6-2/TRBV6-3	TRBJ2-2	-	CASSPGTRNTGELFF	TGTGCCAGCAGTCCCGGGACAAGGAACACCGGGGAGCTGTTTTTT
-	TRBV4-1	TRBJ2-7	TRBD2	CASSQAGGSNEQYF	TGCGCCAGCAGCCAAGCGGGGGGGTCCAACGAGCAGTACTTC
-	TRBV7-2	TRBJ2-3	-	CASSSRGTSTDTQYF	TGTGCCAGCAGCTCCAGGGGTACCAGCACAGATACGCAGTATTTT
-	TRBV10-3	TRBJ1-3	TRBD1	CAISESVRGRGNTIYF	TGTGCCATCAGTGAGTCGGTCAGGGGGCGTGGAAACACCATATATTTT
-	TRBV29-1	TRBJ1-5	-	CSVSDSSNQPQHF	TGCAGCGTTTCCGACAGCTCCAATCAGCCCCAGCATTTT
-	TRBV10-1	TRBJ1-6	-	CASSESQGLSPLHF	TGCGCCAGCAGTGAGTCTCAGGGGCTTTCACCCCTCCACTTT
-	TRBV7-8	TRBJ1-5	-	CASSLYSDQPQHF	TGTGCCAGCAGCTTATATTCCGATCAGCCCCAGCATTTT
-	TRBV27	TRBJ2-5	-	CASHGSLGGETQYF	TGTGCCAGCCACGGTAGCTTAGGGGGAGAGACCCAGTACTTC
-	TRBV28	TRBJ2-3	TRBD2	CASSLGTSGGGDTQYF	TGTGCCAGCAGTTTAGGGACTAGCGGGGGCGGAGATACGCAGTATTTT
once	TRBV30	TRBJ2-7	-	CAWSVSGYEQYF	TGTGCCTGGAGTGTAAGCGGTTACGAGCAGTACTTC
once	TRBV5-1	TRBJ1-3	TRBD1	CASSSQGLENTIYF	TGCGCCAGCAGCTCACAGGGGCTTGAAAACACCATATATTTT
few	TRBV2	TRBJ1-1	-	CASTQGQNTEAFF	TGTGCCAGCACTCAAGGACAGAACACTGAAGCTTTCTTT
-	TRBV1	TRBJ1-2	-	CTSSQEGDGYTF	TGCACCAGCAGCCAAGAAGGGGATGGCTACACCTTC
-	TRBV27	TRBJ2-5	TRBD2	CASSLLAGKQETQYF	TGTGCCAGCAGTTTACTAGCGGGAAAGCAAGAGACCCAGTACTTC
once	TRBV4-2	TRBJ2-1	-	CASSQDSDYFQFF	TGTGCCAGCAGCCAAGATTCTGACTATTTTCAGTTCTTC
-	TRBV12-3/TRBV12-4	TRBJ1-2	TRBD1	CASSPDRVGGYTF	TGTGCCAGCAGTCCAGACAGGGTAGGAGGCTACACCTTC